This TCR beta chain derives from a study of blood T cell repertoires in COVID-19. Study background: T cells, B-cell-depleted T cells, or PBMCs provided the cDNA or gDNA that served as material.

This clone was found once. Seattle's cohort entered during active infection and was followed longitudinally. Trimming cost V 4 bases and J 2 bases; bases outside gene matches: 5. Germline-derived CDR1 and CDR2 are SEHNR and FQNEAQ (reference sequence). The CDR3 sequence is 16 residues long. As originally analysed: The authors estimated nucleated cell counts from reference gene primer amplification. Sequencing was performed with immunoSEQ multiplex PCR; in TCRdb, only in-frame clones are kept and a portion is missing. The V and J calls and clone size come from that table; D and trimming were worked out from the DNA. The sample lists roughly 200,000 clones; around four fifths were seen once.

The V gene is TRBV7-9, the J gene TRBJ1-3, with TRBD1 identical over 10 bases. The specimen sequenced was peripheral blood. The TCR sequence derives from a woman older than 75 with COVID-19, enrolled during active disease. The CDR3 region has the DNA TGTGCCAGCAGCTATAGTGGGACAGGGGCTGGAAACACCATATATTTT. Its translation is CASSYSGTGAGNTIYF.